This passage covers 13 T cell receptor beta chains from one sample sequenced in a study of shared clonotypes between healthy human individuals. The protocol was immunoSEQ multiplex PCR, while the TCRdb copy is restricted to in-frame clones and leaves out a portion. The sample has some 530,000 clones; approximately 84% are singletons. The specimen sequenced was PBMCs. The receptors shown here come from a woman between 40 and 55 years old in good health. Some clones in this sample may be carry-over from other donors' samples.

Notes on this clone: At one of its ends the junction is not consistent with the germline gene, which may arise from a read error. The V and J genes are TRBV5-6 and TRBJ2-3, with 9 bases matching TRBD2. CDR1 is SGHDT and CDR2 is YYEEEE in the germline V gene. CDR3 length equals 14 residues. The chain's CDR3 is CASRASGRTDTQYF. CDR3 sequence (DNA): TGTGCCAGCAGGGCAAGCGGGAGGACAGATACGCAATATTTT.

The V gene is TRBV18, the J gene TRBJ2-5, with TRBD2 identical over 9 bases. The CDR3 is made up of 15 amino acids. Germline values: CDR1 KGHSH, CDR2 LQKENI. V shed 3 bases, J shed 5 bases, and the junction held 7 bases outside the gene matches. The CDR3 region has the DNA TGTGCCAGCTCACCTCCTAGCGGGGCGGGTGAGACCCAGTACTTC. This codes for CASSPPSGAGETQYF.

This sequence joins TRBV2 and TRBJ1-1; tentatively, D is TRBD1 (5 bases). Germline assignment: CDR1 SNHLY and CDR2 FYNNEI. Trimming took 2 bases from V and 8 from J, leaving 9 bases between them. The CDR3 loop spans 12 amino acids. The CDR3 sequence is CASSELGPEAFF. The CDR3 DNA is TGTGCCAGCAGTGAATTGGGACCCGAAGCTTTCTTT.

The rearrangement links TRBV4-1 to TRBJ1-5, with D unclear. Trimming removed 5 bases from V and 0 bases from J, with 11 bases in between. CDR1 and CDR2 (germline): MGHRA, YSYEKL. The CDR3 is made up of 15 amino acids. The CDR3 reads CASSGSADSNQPQHF. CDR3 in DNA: TGCGCCAGCAGCGGCTCGGCAGATAGCAATCAGCCCCAGCATTTT.

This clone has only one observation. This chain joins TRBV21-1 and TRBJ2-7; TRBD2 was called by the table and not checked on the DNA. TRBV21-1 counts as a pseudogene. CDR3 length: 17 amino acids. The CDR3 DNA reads TGTGCCAGCCCGGGGTGCCGGTGGCGAAAGAGCTCCTACGAGCAGTACTTC. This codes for CASPGCRWRKSSYEQYF.

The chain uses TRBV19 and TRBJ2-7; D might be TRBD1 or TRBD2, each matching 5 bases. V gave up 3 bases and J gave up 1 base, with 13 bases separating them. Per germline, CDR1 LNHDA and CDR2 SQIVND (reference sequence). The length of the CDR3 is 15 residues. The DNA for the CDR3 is TGTGCCAGTAGTATTGACAGAGGAGGATCCTACGAGCAGTACTTC. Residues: CASSIDRGGSYEQYF.

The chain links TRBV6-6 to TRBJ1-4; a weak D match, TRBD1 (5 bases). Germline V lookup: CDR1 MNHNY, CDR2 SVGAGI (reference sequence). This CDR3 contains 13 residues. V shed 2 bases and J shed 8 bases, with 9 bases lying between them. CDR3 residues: CASSYRGREKLFF. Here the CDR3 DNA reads TGTGCCAGCAGTTACAGGGGACGAGAAAAACTGTTTTTT.

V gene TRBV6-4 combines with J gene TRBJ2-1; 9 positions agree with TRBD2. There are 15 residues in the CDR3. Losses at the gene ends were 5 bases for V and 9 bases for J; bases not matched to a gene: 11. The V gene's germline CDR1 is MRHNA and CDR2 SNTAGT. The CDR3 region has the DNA TGTGCCAGCAGTTTATCTCCGCGGGAGGGTCGTGAGCAGTTCTTC. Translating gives CASSLSPREGREQFF.

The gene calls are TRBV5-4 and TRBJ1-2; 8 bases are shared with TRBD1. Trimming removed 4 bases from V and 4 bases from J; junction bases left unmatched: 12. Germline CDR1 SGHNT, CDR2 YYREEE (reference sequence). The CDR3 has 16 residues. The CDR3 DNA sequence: TGTGCCAGCAGCCAAGACAGGGGAGAGGGGATCTATGGCTACACCTTC. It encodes CASSQDRGEGIYGYTF.

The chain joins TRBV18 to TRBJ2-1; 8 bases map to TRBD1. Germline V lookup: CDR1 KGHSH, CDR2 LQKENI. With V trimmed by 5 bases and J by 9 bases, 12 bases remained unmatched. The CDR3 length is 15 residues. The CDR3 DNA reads TGTGCCAGCTCAGAGGACAGGGAAGGTTTCGGTGAGCAGTTCTTC. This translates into CASSEDREGFGEQFF.

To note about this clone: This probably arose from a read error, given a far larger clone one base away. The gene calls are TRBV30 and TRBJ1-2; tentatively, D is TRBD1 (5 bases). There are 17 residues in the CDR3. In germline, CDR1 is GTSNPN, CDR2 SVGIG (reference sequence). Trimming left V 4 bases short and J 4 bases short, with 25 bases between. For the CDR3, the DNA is TGTGCCTGGATCTCTCCGGGGACCAGGTGTCGGGGCTATGGCTACACCTTC. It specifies CAWISPGTRCRGYGYTF. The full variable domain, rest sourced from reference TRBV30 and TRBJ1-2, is SQTIHQWPATLVQPVGSPLSLECTVEGTSNPNLYWYRQAAGRGLQLLFYSVGIGQISSEVPQNLSASRPQDRQFILSSKKLLLSDSGFYLCAWISPGTRCRGYGYTFGSGTRLTVV.

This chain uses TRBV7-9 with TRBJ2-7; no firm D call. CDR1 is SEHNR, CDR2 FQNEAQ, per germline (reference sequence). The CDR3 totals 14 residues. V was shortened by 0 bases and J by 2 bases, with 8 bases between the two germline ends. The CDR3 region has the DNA TGTGCCAGCAGCTTAGCCGGCAGTACCTACGAGCAGTACTTC. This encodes CASSLAGSTYEQYF.

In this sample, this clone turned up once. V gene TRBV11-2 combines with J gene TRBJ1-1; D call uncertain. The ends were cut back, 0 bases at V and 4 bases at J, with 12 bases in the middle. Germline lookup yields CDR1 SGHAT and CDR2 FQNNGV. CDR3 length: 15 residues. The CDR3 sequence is CASSLDFRGRTEAFF. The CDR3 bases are TGTGCCAGCAGCTTAGATTTCCGGGGTCGCACTGAAGCTTTCTTT. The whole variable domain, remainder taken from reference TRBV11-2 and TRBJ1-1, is EAGVAQSPRYKIIEKRQSVAFWCNPISGHATLYWYQQILGQGPKLLIQFQNNGVVDDSQLPKDRFSAERLKGVDSTLKIQPAKLEDSAVYLCASSLDFRGRTEAFFGQGTRLTVV.